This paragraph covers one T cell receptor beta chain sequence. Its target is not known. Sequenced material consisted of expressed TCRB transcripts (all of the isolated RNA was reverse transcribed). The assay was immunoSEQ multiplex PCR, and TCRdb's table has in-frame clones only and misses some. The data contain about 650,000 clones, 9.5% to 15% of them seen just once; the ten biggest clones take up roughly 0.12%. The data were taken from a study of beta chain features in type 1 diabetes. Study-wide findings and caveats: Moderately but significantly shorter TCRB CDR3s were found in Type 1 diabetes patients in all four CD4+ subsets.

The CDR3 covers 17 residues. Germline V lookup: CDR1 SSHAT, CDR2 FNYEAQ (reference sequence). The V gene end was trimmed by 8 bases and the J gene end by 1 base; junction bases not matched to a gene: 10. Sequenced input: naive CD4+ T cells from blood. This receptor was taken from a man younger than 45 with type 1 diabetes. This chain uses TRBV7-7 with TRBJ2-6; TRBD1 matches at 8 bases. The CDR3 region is CASRSRDRSSGANVLTF. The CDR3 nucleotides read TGTGCCAGCCGTTCGCGGGACAGGTCATCTGGGGCCAACGTCCTGACTTTC.